Following are 2 T cell receptor beta chains from one sample sequenced in a study of blood T cell repertoires in COVID-19. TCRdb's table, derived via immunoSEQ multiplex PCR, lists solely in-frame clones and lacks some. The sample shows under 250,000 clones, around 86% of them seen only once. Material: PBMCs or T cells enriched from blood (not recorded which). Receptors originate from a middle-aged man who had recovered from COVID-19.

The rearrangement uses TRBV27 and TRBJ1-2, with D possibly being TRBD1 (6 bases). The CDR3 has 14 amino acids. CDR1 and CDR2 from the germline V gene are MNHEY and SMNVEV (reference sequence). Between the trimmed V and J ends, which lost 5 bases and 0 bases, there was a span of 10 bases. CDR3: CASSPDRANYGYTF. The CDR3 nucleotides read TGTGCCAGCAGTCCGGACAGAGCTAACTATGGCTACACCTTC.

The rearrangement joins TRBV4-2 to TRBJ1-2; D ambiguous. The length of the CDR3 is 15 residues. The V gene's germline CDR1 is LGHNA and CDR2 YNFKEQ. V shed 0 bases and J shed 3 bases, with 11 bases lying between them. The CDR3 here is CASSQDLAGDYGYTF. The CDR3, as DNA: TGTGCCAGCAGCCAAGATCTGGCAGGCGACTATGGCTACACCTTC.